Following are 18 T cell receptor beta chains from one sample sequenced in a study of CD8+CD57+ T cells in acquired aplastic anemia. Genomic DNA, the template, was used for profiling of the TCR beta VDJ and CDR3. TCRdb reprocessed the reads via MiXCR and lists one record per CDR3 protein. The table shows 150,000 to 200,000 distinct CDR3 sequences, with under 70% occurring only once. Sequencing was carried out using sorted CD4+, CD8+, or CD8+CD57+ T cells (not recorded which) from PBMCs. These receptors were taken from a human donor with severe aplastic anemia or a healthy control (not recorded which).

This clonotype occurred many times. The genes are TRBV20-1 and TRBJ2-5, with 12 bases that match TRBD2. V shed 2 bases and J 2 bases; nucleotides not matched to a gene: 12. Germline assignment: CDR1 DFQATT and CDR2 SNEGSKA (reference sequence). The CDR3 sequence is 18 residues long. CDR3 loop: CSARPGGGTSGFQETQYF. CDR3 bases: TGCAGTGCTAGACCGGGGGGTGGGACTAGCGGGTTTCAAGAGACCCAGTACTTC.

The J gene is TRBJ2-7, the V gene TRBV7-3; 8 bases line up with TRBD2. Germline-derived CDR1 and CDR2 are SGHTA and FQGTGA. V lost 4 bases to trimming and J lost 8 bases; unmatched junction nucleotides: 1. The CDR3 covers 11 residues. CDR3 nucleotide sequence: TGTGCCAGCAGCTCGGGGGGGAAGCAGTACTTC. Translated, it gives CASSSGGKQYF.

This clonotype appeared a single time. This chain joins TRBV7-3 and TRBJ1-2; no firm D call. Germline V CDR1 and CDR2: SGHTA, FQGTGA. V lost 2 bases, J lost 8 bases, and 12 bases lay in between. The CDR3 consists of 13 residues. Written as DNA, the CDR3 is TGTGCCAGCAGCTTAGGAGGGTCCGCCGGCTACACCTTC. It encodes CASSLGGSAGYTF.

This clonotype was counted many times. In nucleotides, the CDR3 is TGTGCCAGCAGCCAGACAGCGGGGGTTGTCCATGAGCAGTTCTTC. Translating gives CASSQTAGVVHEQFF. The V and J genes are TRBV4-2 and TRBJ2-1; 8 positions match TRBD2. After removal of 3 bases from V and 8 bases from J, the junction contained 9 bases not matched to a gene. Germline CDR1 and CDR2: LGHNA and YNFKEQ. The CDR3 has 15 amino acids.

The rearrangement links TRBV7-8 to TRBJ2-3; TRBD1 might be the D (6 bases). The ends were cut back, 1 base at V and 7 bases at J, with 6 bases in the middle. The germline V gene encodes CDR1 SGHVS and CDR2 FQNEAQ. The CDR3 contains 12 residues. The chain's CDR3 is CASSLGDNTQYF. CDR3 nucleotide sequence: TGTGCCAGCAGCTTAGGGGACAATACGCAGTATTTT.

Comment on this clonotype: Since a much larger clone is just one base distant, this may be a read error. This chain joins TRBV7-9 and TRBJ2-1, with 11 bases aligning to TRBD2. Germline V gene sequence: CDR1 SEHNR, CDR2 FQNEAQ (reference sequence). The CDR3 consists of 17 residues. The CDR3 region is CASSSPTSGGHYSEQFF. Here the CDR3 DNA reads TGTGCCAGCAGCTCGCCCACTAGCGGGGGCCATTACAGTGAGCAGTTCTTC.

This clonotype was detected a few times. The chain carries TRBV7-9 and TRBJ2-7; 10 bases match TRBD2. Germline CDR1 and CDR2: SEHNR and FQNEAQ (reference sequence). The CDR3 length is 14 residues. The CDR3 sequence: CASGGLAGEREQYF. The CDR3 DNA reads as TGTGCGAGCGGGGGGCTAGCGGGAGAGAGGGAGCAGTACTTC.

The rearrangement uses TRBV5-6 and TRBJ2-7; weak D call: TRBD2 (7 bases). V was trimmed by 0 bases and J by 6 bases, leaving 16 bases between them. CDR1 is SGHDT, CDR2 YYEEEE, per germline. CDR3 length: 15 residues. The CDR3 coding sequence is TGTGCCAGCAGCTTGGCCGGGGGGCTTAAGTTCGAGCAGTACTTC. This sequence encodes CASSLAGGLKFEQYF.

For this clonotype: One end of the junction is discordant with germline, which a read error may explain. V and J are TRBV5-1 and TRBJ2-7, with D maybe TRBD2 (5 bases). This CDR3 spans 15 amino acids. Germline CDR1 is SGHRS and CDR2 is YFSETQ. For the CDR3, the DNA is TGCGCCAGCAGCTTGGAGGCAGCTAGCTCCTTCGAGCAGTACTTC. It encodes CASSLEAASSFEQYF.

This clonotype occurred many times. The V call is TRBV6-2 or TRBV6-3, the J call TRBJ2-2; D is unresolved. The CDR3 loop spans 12 amino acids. Germline values: CDR1 MNHEY, CDR2 SVGEGT. V lost 2 bases to trimming and J lost 7 bases, with 5 bases between them. DNA for the CDR3: TGTGCCAGCAGTTACACTGACGGGGAGCTGTTTTTT. Translation: CASSYTDGELFF.

This clonotype was found once. The chain has TRBV24-1 and TRBJ2-5, with 9 bases matching TRBD2. This CDR3 comprises 15 residues. CDR1 and CDR2 from the germline V gene are KGHDR and SFDVKD. V trimming: 4 bases; J trimming: 5 bases; junction bases outside the gene matches: 7. The CDR3 is CATSDPGLAGETQYF. CDR3 nucleotides: TGTGCCACCAGTGACCCGGGACTAGCAGGGGAGACCCAGTACTTC.

This clonotype was seen more than once but under ten times. The V call is TRBV19, the J call TRBJ1-1; D not certain. The germline V and J ends were trimmed by 5 bases and 7 bases, with 17 bases remaining between them. This CDR3 comprises 14 residues. CDR1 is LNHDA, CDR2 SQIVND, per germline (reference sequence). The chain's CDR3 is CASSPGGMAGEAFF. The CDR3 nucleotides read TGTGCCAGTAGTCCCGGTGGAATGGCTGGTGAAGCTTTCTTT.

This chain uses TRBV7-9 with TRBJ2-7; TRBD1 agrees at 10 bases. This CDR3 has 15 amino acids. Germline V gene lookup returns CDR1 SEHNR and CDR2 FQNEAQ (reference sequence). V lost 3 bases, J lost 3 bases, and 5 bases stayed unmatched. DNA for the CDR3: TGTGCCAGCAGCTTCGGGACAGGGGCTTTCTACGAGCAGTACTTC. Translated, it gives CASSFGTGAFYEQYF.

J is TRBJ2-7 and V is TRBV7-9; 8 positions agree with TRBD1. The length of the CDR3 is 14 residues. The V gene's germline CDR1 is SEHNR and CDR2 FQNEAQ (reference sequence). Trimming took 7 bases from V and 2 from J; bases not matched to a gene: 7. The CDR3 is CASTSPGQAYEQYF. The CDR3 DNA is TGTGCCAGCACGTCGCCGGGACAGGCCTACGAGCAGTACTTC.

The chain recombines TRBV2 with TRBJ2-2; D gene unclear. V shed 7 bases and J shed 3 bases, with 12 bases lying between them. The CDR3 runs to 14 residues. Germline V gene data show CDR1 as SNHLY and CDR2 as FYNNEI. Here the CDR3 reads CASIIESYTGELFF. CDR3 in DNA: TGTGCCAGCATAATTGAATCGTACACCGGGGAGCTGTTTTTT.

This rearrangement joins TRBV24-1 to TRBJ1-2; D may be TRBD1 (5 bases). The CDR3 sequence is 13 residues long. The germline gives CDR1 KGHDR, CDR2 SFDVKD. V was trimmed by 4 bases and J by 8 bases, leaving 13 bases between them. CDR3 in amino acids: CATSEGTSYGYTF. The DNA of the CDR3 is TGTGCCACCAGTGAGGGGACTTCTTACGGCTACACCTTC.

The rearrangement links TRBV12-3 or TRBV12-4 to TRBJ2-1; D remains ambiguous. The V gene lost 3 bases and the J gene lost 10 bases, with 10 bases spanning the gap. This CDR3 is 12 amino acids long. The CDR3 region has the DNA TGTGCCAGCAGTTTGAGACGCTTAGAGCAGTTCTTC. Amino acid sequence: CASSLRRLEQFF.

The V and J genes are TRBV7-2 and TRBJ2-1, with no clear D. The CDR3 has 13 residues. With 6 bases removed from V and 7 bases from J, the gap between germline ends came to 13 bases. Germline CDR1 SGHTA, CDR2 FQGNSA. CDR3 DNA sequence: TGTGCCAGCAGTCTATCTAACACTAATGAGCAGTTCTTC. Translating it yields CASSLSNTNEQFF.